This T cell receptor beta chain derives from a study of T-cell memory formation after mild COVID-19. Study findings and constraints: While clones contracting from day 15 to 85 were balanced between CD4 and CD8, later expanders leaned CD4+. Shrinking CD4+ clones were chiefly CM and EM; CD8+ ones were chiefly EMRA. That cross-reactive memory joined was suggested by some responding clones appearing in pre-infection memory.

CDR1 and CDR2 (germline): SNHLY, FYNNEI. The CDR3 is made up of 18 amino acids. V trimming: 3 bases; J trimming: 0 bases; junction bases outside the gene matches: 11. This clonotype was observed a handful of times. As yet, its antigen is unknown. TCRdb ran MiXCR on the 5' RACE reads and lists one entry per CDR3 protein. This table has hundreds of thousands of distinct CDR3 sequences, 25% to 30% appearing once. The TCR sequence derives from an adult woman who had mild COVID-19 (a few samples of this study predate the infection). Cell type and time point are not known. Sequences were obtained from PBMCs or a T cell subset sorted from them (not recorded which). This chain joins TRBV2 and TRBJ1-5; 7 bases align to TRBD1. The CDR3 DNA follows: TGTGCCAGCAGTGAGTCCCGGGACAGTACGCATAGCAATCAGCCCCAGCATTTT. Its protein is CASSESRDSTHSNQPQHF.